This entry is about one T cell receptor (beta chain). The target antigen is unknown. RNA transcripts were the source from which TCR beta CDR3 regions were amplified. First-round RT-PCR relied on HTBI primers, and a second-round multiplex PCR came next. MiXCR was run by TCRdb on the multiplex PCR reads, yielding one entry per CDR3 protein. The sample contains a few hundred thousand distinct CDR3 sequences, about two fifths of which appear only once. These data are taken from a study of Graves' ophthalmopathy and Graves' hyperthyroidism. Study-wide background: Hyperthyroidism was classified as stable if no ophthalmopathy occurred within 18 months of follow-up.

Study observations and caveats: The blood repertoire also included most expanded thyroid clonotypes above 0.001 frequency. The model's prediction of ophthalmopathy progression had roughly 71% sensitivity and roughly 72% specificity.

Orbital computed tomography and thyroid ultrasound, along with TRAb, serum thyroxine and clinical symptoms, underpinned diagnosis. The germline V gene has CDR1 ENHRY and CDR2 SYGVKD. CDR3 length: 15 amino acids. Trimming removed 0 bases at V and 7 bases at J, with 12 bases between. Sequenced sample: peripheral blood or thyroid tissue (not recorded which). The V and J genes are TRBV10-3 and TRBJ1-4; possible D gene TRBD1, 6 bases. The clonotype originates from an adult man with Graves' hyperthyroidism. The CDR3 DNA reads as TGTGCCATCAGTGAGTCGGGGGCAGGCAGTGAAAAACTGTTTTTT. Encoded protein: CAISESGAGSEKLFF.